This TCR beta chain was recorded in a study of OX40 agonist ivuxolimab in advanced cancers. On this clone: The target antigen is unknown.

The germline CDR1 and CDR2 sequences are WSHSY and SAAADI. CDR3 length: 24 residues. Trimming cost V 10 bases and J 4 bases, with 47 bases left between them. The protocol was immunoSEQ multiplex PCR, while the TCRdb copy is restricted to in-frame clones and leaves out a portion. The profile shows about 13,000 clones, around 73% of them singletons. General study points: At doses 0.1 to 3.0 mg/kg, CD4+ and CD8+ clones expanded. Some nonresponders also had low normalized T-cell clonal expansion. CD8+ T cells were the subset that, on average, had more expanded clones than CD4+.

The material was CD4+ or CD8+ T cells sorted from blood, obtained in a trial of the OX40 agonist ivuxolimab. The clonotype comes from an adult with an advanced solid tumor such as melanoma, head and neck, liver or kidney cancer. V is TRBV10-2 and J is TRBJ1-5, with D maybe TRBD1 (6 bases). The CDR3 DNA sequence: TGCGCCACCAAGTCCCCGCTGAACACAAGGGCAGGGGCAGGGGCCGACCGTCTAAATCAGCCCCAGCATTTT. Encoded protein: CATKSPLNTRAGAGADRLNQPQHF.